This TCR beta chain emerged from a study of glioma-infiltrating T cells. Study-level points and caveats: Non-neoplastic patients had below-expected tissue-blood divergence, while all gliomas exceeded expectation.

Using RNA template, CDR3s of TCR alpha and beta were amplified with iRepertoire arm-PCR. One-step reverse transcription and amplification started from approximately 100-400 ng of tissue mRNA or PBMC total RNA. TCRdb re-called the multiplex PCR reads through MiXCR, storing one row per CDR3 protein. Of some 100,000 distinct CDR3 sequences in the sample, about 25% were seen once. CDR1 is SGHKS and CDR2 is YYEKEE in the germline V gene (reference sequence). V was pared by 4 bases and J by 0 bases, with 17 bases between. The CDR3 consists of 17 residues. In the case of this clonotype: Its antigen is not identified.

The receptor was derived from a human donor with low-grade glioma or glioblastoma, undergoing nonglioma brain surgery, or in good health (not recorded which). Material: glioma tissue, nonneoplastic brain tissue, or PBMCs (not recorded which). The rearrangement links TRBV5-5 to TRBJ1-3; D call uncertain. CDR3 coding DNA: TGTGCCAGCAGCAAGGCGGGGTTCGCAGGCTCTGGAAACACCATATATTTT. Residues: CASSKAGFAGSGNTIYF.